This T cell receptor (beta chain) was recorded in a study of blood T cell repertoires in COVID-19. Overall study context: Both acute and convalescent COVID-19 samples were obtained from the United States, Italy and Spain. Nucleic acid was either cDNA or gDNA, and it came from T cells, B-cell-depleted T cells, or PBMCs.

CDR1 and CDR2 (germline): KGHDR, SFDVKD. Trimming removed 5 bases from V and 6 bases from J; junction bases left unmatched: 17. CDR3 length: 17 amino acids. Source study methods: Nucleated cell counts were estimated from reference gene primer amplification. The table came from immunoSEQ multiplex PCR; TCRdb's copy has only in-frame clones and leaves some out. The DNA was the basis for D and trimming; V, J and clone size are from that table. This table holds over 120,000 clones, under 90% found once. The clonotype originates from a human donor in a cohort sampled during active COVID-19. The sample consisted of peripheral blood. The J gene is TRBJ2-5, the V gene TRBV24-1, with 7 bases aligning to TRBD2. CDR3 nucleotide sequence: TGTGCCACCAGTGGTAAAAGCGGGACCACGGTCGGAAAGACCCAGTACTTC. It specifies CATSGKSGTTVGKTQYF.